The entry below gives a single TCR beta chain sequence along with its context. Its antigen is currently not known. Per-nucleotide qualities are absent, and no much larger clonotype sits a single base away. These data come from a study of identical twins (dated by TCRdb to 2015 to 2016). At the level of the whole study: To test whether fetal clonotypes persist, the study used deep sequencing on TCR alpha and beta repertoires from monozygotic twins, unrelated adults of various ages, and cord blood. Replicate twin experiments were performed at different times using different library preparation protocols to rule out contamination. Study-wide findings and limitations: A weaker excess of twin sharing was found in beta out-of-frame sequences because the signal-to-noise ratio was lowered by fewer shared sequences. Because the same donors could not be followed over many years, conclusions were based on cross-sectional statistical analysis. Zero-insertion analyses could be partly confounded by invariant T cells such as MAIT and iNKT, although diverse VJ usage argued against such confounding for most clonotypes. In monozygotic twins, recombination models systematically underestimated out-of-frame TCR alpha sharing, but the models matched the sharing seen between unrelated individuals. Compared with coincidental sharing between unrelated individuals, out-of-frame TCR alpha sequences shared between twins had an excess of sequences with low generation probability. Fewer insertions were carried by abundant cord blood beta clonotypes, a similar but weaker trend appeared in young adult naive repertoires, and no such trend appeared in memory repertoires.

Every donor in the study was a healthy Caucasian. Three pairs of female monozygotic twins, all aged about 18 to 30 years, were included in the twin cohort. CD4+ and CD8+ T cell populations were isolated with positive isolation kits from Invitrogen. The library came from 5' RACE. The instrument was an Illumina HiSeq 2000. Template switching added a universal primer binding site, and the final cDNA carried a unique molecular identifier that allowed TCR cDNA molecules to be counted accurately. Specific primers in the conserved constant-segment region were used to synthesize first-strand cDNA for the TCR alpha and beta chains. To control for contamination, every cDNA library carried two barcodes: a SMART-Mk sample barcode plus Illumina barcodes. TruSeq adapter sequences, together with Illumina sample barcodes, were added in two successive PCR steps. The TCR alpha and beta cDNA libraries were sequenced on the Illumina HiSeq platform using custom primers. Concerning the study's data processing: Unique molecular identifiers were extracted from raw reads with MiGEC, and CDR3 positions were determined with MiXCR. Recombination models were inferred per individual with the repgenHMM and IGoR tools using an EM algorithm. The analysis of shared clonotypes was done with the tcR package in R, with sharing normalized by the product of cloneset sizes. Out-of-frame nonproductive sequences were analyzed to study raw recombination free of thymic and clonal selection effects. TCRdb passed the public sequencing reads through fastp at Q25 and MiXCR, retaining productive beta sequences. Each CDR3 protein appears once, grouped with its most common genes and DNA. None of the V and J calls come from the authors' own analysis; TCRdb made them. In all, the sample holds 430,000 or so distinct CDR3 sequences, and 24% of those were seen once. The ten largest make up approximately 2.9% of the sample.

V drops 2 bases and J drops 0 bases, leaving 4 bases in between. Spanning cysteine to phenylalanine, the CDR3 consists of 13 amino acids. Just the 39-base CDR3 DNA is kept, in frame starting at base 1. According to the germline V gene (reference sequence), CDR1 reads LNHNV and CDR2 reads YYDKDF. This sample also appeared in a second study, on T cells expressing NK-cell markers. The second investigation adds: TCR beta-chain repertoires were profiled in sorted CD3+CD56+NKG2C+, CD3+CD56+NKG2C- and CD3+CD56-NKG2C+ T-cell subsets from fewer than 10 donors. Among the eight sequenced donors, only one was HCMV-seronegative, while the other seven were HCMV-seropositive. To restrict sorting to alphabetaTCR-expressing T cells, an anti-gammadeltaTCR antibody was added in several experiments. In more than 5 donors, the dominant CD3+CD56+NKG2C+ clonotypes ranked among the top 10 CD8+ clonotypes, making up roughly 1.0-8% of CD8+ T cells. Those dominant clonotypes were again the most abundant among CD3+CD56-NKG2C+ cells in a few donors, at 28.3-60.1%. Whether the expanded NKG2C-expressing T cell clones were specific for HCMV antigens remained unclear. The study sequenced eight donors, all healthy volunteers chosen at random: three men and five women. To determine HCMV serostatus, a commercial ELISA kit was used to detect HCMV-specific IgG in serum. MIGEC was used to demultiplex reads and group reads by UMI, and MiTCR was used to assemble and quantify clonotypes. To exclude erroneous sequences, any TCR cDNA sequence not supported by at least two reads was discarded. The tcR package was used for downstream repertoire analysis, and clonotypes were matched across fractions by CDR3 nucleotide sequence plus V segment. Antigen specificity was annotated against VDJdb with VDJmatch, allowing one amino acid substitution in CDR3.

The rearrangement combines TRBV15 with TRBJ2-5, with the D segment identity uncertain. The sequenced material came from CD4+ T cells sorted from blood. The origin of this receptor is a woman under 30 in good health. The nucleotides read TGTGCCACCAGCAGAACATACCAAGAGACCCAGTACTTC. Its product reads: CATSRTYQETQYF.